The 8 T cell receptor beta chains given below trace back to one sample, sequenced in a study of type 1 regulatory T cells. TCRdb redid the calling of the reads with MiXCR, one entry per CDR3 protein. The table records more than 60,000 distinct CDR3 sequences, 45% to 50% of them present only once. Their cognate antigens are unknown. The sequencing input was cultured non-Tr1 T cells, either the whole culture or a sorted T cell fraction (not recorded which). Source of these receptors: a human donor in good health.

The chain combines TRBV18 with TRBJ1-2; D is possibly TRBD1 (5 bases). CDR3 size: 15 residues. V was shortened by 1 base and J by 2 bases, with 11 bases between the two germline ends. The germline gives CDR1 KGHSH, CDR2 LQKENI. CDR3: CASSPQGMENYGYTF. CDR3 in DNA: TGTGCCAGCTCACCACAGGGGATGGAGAACTATGGCTACACCTTC. Together with reference TRBV18 and TRBJ1-2, the CDR3 gives the full variable domain: NAGVMQNPRHLVRRRGQEARLRCSPMKGHSHVYWYRQLPEEGLKFMVYLQKENIIDESGMPKERFSAEFPKEGPSILRIQQVVRGDSAAYFCASSPQGMENYGYTFGSGTRLTVV.

Concerning this clonotype itself: At one end, the junction sequence differs from germline, possibly due to a read error. This rearrangement joins TRBV10-3 to TRBJ2-7; either TRBD1 or TRBD2 may supply D (7 bases each). This CDR3 comprises 12 residues. Looked up from germline, CDR1 is ENHRY and CDR2 is SYGVKD. The CDR3 sequence is CAIRGGGYGQYF. The CDR3 coding sequence is TGTGCCATCAGGGGAGGGGGCTACGGGCAGTACTTC.

The gene calls are TRBV29-1 and TRBJ2-7; 8 nucleotides agree with TRBD1. V was pared by 5 bases and J by 4 bases, with 4 bases of the junction left unmatched. CDR1 is SQVTM and CDR2 is ANQGSEA in the germline V gene. CDR3 length equals 12 residues. This CDR3 is CSVWDRRYEQYF. CDR3 DNA: TGCAGCGTTTGGGACAGGAGGTACGAGCAGTACTTC.

The chain recombines TRBV6-2 or TRBV6-3 with TRBJ2-4; D is possibly TRBD2 (5 bases). The germline V and J ends were trimmed by 5 bases and 6 bases, with 14 bases remaining between them. CDR1 is MNHEY and CDR2 is SVGEGT in the germline V gene. This CDR3 is built from 14 residues. The DNA for the CDR3 is TGTGCCAGCAGTACCCCCCTAACTAGAAACATTCAGTACTTC. Translated: CASSTPLTRNIQYF.

Turning to this clonotype: Possible read error: a much larger clone is one base away. The rearrangement links TRBV20-1 to TRBJ2-1; 9 positions match TRBD2. Germline loops: CDR1 DFQATT, CDR2 SNEGSKA (reference sequence). The CDR3 totals 16 residues. CDR3 bases: TGCAGTGCTAGAGTACCAGCGGGGGGAGTCTACAATGAGCGGTTCTTC. Translated, it gives CSARVPAGGVYNERFF.

This clonotype occurred a few times. The V call is TRBV29-1, the J call TRBJ1-2; D is unclear. Germline V gene sequence: CDR1 SQVTM, CDR2 ANQGSEA. The CDR3 runs 11 residues. In nucleotides, the CDR3 is TGCGGTGGATATTCGGCCGGTGGCTACACCTTC. It encodes CGGYSAGGYTF. Using reference TRBV29-1 and TRBJ1-2 for the parts outside the CDR3, the full variable domain is SAVISQKPSRDICQRGTSLTIQCQVDSQVTMMFWYRQQPGQSLTLIATANQGSEATYESGFVIDKFPISRPNLTFSTLTVSNMSPEDSSIYLCGGYSAGGYTFGSGTRLTVV.

This chain joins TRBV7-9 and TRBJ2-5; no reliable D call. This CDR3 comprises 13 residues. V was pared by 3 bases and J by 2 bases, with 7 bases between. CDR1 is SEHNR and CDR2 is FQNEAQ in the germline V gene (reference sequence). Written as DNA, the CDR3 is TGTGCCAGCAGCTTCTCCCATCAAGAGACCCAGTACTTC. The encoded protein is CASSFSHQETQYF. The full variable domain, rest sourced from reference TRBV7-9 and TRBJ2-5, is DTGVSQNPRHKITKRGQNVTFRCDPISEHNRLYWYRQTLGQGPEFLTYFQNEAQLEKSRLLSDRFSAERPKGSFSTLEIQRTEQGDSAMYLCASSFSHQETQYFGPGTRLLVL.

V usage is TRBV2 and J usage is TRBJ2-2, with D perhaps TRBD1 (5 bases). The CDR3 is made up of 17 amino acids. Germline V gene sequence: CDR1 SNHLY, CDR2 FYNNEI. V lost 4 bases, J lost 4 bases, and 19 bases lay in between. The CDR3: CASSALTGRRGTGELFF. CDR3 nucleotides: TGTGCCAGCAGTGCCCTCACAGGAAGGCGAGGCACCGGGGAGCTGTTTTTT. Full variable domain (rest looked up from reference TRBV2 and TRBJ2-2): EPEVTQTPSHQVTQMGQEVILRCVPISNHLYFYWYRQILGQKVEFLVSFYNNEISEKSEIFDDQFSVERPDGSNFTLKIRSTKLEDSAMYFCASSALTGRRGTGELFFGEGSRLTVL.